This T cell receptor beta chain was retrieved from a study of blood T cell repertoires in COVID-19. Method: immunoSEQ multiplex PCR; TCRdb's copy keeps in-frame clones and lacks some. The sample yields approximately 63,000 clones, approximately 84% seen once. Germline loops: CDR1 MNHEY, CDR2 SVGAGI. The trim removed 8 bases at V and 2 bases at J, leaving 6 bases unmatched. CDR3 length: 14 amino acids. The specimen sequenced was peripheral blood. V is TRBV6-5 and J is TRBJ1-2; 9 positions agree with TRBD1. This TCR was sampled from a man older than 75 in a cohort sampled during active COVID-19. DNA for the CDR3: TGTGCCAGCTCGGGACAGGGTGAAAACTATGGCTACACCTTC. It yields the protein CASSGQGENYGYTF.